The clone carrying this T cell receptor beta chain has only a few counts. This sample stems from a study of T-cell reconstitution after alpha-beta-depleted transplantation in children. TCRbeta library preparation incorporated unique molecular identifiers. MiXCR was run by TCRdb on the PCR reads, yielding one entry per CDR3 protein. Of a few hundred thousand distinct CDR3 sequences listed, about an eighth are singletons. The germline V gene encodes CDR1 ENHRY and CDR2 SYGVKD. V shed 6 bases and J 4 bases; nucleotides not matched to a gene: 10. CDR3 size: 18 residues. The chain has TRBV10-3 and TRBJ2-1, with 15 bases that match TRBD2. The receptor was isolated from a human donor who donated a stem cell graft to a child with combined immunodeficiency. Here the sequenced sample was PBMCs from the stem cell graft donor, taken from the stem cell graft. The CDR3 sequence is CAIRGTSGRLDGYNEQFF. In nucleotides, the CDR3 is TGTGCCATCAGGGGGACTAGCGGGAGGTTAGACGGATACAATGAGCAGTTCTTC.